This TCR beta chain stems from a study of Ad26.COV2.S vaccination and SARS-CoV-2 variants. Germline CDR1 MNHEY, CDR2 SVGEGT. The CDR3 covers 16 residues. J gave up 9 bases and V 0 bases, and 7 bases lay outside the gene matches. The treatment here: roughly 18 received Ad26.COV2.S at low or high dose, single or two shots; several received placebo; per-sample allocation not given. At day 63 after the first vaccine or placebo injection, samples were drawn. As its vector, the vaccine had Ad26, which expressed Wuhan-strain SARS-CoV-2 spike. Sequencing used immunoSEQ multiplex PCR; TCRdb keeps in-frame clones, though not all of them. The sample consists of about 350,000 clones, 70% to 90% of them appearing once.

This receptor was obtained from a person aged 18-60 years who received the Ad26.COV2.S COVID-19 vaccine or a placebo. This chain links TRBV6-2 or TRBV6-3 with TRBJ2-1; 11 positions agree with TRBD1. The starting material was peripheral blood, obtained in a trial of Ad26.COV2.S vaccine versus placebo. This CDR3 reads CASSYSGGQGEGEQFF. CDR3 nucleotides: TGTGCCAGCAGTTACTCCGGGGGACAGGGGGAAGGTGAGCAGTTCTTC.